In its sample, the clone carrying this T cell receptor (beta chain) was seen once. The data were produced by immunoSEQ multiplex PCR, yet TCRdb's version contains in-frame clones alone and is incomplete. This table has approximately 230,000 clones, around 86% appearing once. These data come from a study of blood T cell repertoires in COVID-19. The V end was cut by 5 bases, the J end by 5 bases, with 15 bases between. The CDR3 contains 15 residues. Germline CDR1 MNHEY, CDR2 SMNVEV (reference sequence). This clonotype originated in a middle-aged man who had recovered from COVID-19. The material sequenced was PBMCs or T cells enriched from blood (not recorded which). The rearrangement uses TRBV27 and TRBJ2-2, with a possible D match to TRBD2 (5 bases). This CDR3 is CASSPRGPRTGELFF. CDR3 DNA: TGTGCCAGCAGTCCCCGCGGGCCACGGACCGGGGAGCTGTTTTTT.